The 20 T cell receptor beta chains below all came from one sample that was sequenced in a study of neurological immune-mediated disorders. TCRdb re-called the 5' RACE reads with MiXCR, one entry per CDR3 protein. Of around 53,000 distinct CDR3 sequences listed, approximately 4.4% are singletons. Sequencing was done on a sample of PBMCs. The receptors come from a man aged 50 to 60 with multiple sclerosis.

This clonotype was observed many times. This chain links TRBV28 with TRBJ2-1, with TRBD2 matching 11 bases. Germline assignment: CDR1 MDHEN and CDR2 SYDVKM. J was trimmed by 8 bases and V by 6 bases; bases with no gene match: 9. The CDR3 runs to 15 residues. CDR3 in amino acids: CASSQPSGRYHEQFF. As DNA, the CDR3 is TGTGCCAGCAGCCAACCTAGCGGGAGGTACCATGAGCAGTTCTTC.

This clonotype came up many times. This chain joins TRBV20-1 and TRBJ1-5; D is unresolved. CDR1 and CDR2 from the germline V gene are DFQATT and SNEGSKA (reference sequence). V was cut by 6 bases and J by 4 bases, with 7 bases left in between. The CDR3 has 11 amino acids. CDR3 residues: CSARRNQPQHF. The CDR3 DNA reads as TGCAGTGCAAGGAGGAATCAGCCCCAGCATTTT.

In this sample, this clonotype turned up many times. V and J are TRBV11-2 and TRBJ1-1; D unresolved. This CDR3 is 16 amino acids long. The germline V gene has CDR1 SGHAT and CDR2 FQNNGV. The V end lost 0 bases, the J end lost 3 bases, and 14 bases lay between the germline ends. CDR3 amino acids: CASSLDPEVGDTEAFF. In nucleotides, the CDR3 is TGTGCCAGCAGCTTAGACCCGGAGGTGGGAGACACTGAAGCTTTCTTT.

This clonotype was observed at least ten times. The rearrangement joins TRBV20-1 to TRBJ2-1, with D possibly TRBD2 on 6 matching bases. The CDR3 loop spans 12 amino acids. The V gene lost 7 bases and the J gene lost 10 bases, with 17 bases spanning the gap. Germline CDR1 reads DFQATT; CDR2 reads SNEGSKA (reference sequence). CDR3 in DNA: TGCAGTGTCCCCTCCGTGGCGGGGGAGCAGTTCTTC. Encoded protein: CSVPSVAGEQFF.

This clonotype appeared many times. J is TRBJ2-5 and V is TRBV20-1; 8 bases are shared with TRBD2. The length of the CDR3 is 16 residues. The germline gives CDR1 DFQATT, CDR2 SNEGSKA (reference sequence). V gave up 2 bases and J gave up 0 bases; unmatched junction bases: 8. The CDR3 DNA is TGCAGTGCTAGACAAACTAGCGGCTGGTACCAAGAGACCCAGTACTTC. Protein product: CSARQTSGWYQETQYF.

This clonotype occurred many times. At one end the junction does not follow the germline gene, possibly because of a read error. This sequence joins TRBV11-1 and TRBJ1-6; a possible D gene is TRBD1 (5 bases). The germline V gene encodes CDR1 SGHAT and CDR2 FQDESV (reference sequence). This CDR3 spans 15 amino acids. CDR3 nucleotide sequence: TGTGCCAGCAGCTCCAGCGACAGAATTAGGTCACCCCTCAACTTT. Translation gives CASSSSDRIRSPLNF. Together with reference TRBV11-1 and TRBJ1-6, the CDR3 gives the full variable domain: EAEVAQSPRYKITEKSQAVAFWCDPISGHATLYWYRQILGQGPELLVQFQDESVVDDSQLPKDRFSAERLKGVDSTLKIQPAELGDSAMYLCASSSSDRIRSPLNFGNGTRLTVT.

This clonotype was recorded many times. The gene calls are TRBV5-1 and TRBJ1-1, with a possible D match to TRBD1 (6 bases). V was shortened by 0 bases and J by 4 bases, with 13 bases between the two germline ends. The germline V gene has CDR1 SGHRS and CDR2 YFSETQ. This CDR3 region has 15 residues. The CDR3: CASSLAAGAATEAFF. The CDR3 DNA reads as TGCGCCAGCAGCTTGGCAGCGGGGGCGGCCACTGAAGCTTTCTTT.

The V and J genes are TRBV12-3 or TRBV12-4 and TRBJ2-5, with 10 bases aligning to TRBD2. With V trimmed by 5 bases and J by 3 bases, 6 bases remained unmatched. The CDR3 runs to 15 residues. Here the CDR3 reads CASSPVAGGKETQYF. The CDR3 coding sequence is TGTGCCAGCAGTCCTGTAGCGGGAGGTAAAGAGACCCAGTACTTC.

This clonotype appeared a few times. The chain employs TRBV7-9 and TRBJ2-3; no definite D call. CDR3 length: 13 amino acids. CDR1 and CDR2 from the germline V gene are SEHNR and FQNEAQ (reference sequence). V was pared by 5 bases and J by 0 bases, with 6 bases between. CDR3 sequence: CASSLLSTDTQYF. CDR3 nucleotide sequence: TGTGCCAGCAGCCTTCTGAGCACAGATACGCAGTATTTT.

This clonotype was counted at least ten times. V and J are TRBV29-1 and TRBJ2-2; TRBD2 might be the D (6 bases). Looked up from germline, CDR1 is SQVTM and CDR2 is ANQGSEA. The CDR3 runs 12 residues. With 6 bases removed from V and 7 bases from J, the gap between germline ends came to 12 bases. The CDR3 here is CSVDFGGGELFF. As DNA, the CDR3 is TGCAGCGTGGATTTCGGGGGCGGGGAGCTGTTTTTT.

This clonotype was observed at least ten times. For the CDR3, the DNA is TGTGCCAGCAGCACGGGGGGCAGTAGCTCCTACGAGCAGTACTTC. Amino acids: CASSTGGSSSYEQYF. The rearrangement links TRBV7-2 to TRBJ2-7, with a tentative D call TRBD2 (7 bases). V was cut by 5 bases and J by 0 bases, with 14 bases left in between. Germline V lookup: CDR1 SGHTA, CDR2 FQGNSA. The CDR3 has 15 amino acids. Together with reference TRBV7-2 and TRBJ2-7, the CDR3 gives the full variable domain: GAGVSQSPSNKVTEKGKDVELRCDPISGHTALYWYRQSLGQGLEFLIYFQGNSAPDKSGLPSDRFSAERTGGSVSTLTIQRTQQEDSAVYLCASSTGGSSSYEQYFGPGTRLTVT.

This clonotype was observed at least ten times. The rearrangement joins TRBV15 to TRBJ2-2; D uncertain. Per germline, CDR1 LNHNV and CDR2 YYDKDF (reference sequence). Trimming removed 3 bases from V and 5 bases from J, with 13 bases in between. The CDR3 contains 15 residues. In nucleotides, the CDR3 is TGTGCCACCAGCAGCCACGACCTAGTAACCGGGGAGCTGTTTTTT. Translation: CATSSHDLVTGELFF.

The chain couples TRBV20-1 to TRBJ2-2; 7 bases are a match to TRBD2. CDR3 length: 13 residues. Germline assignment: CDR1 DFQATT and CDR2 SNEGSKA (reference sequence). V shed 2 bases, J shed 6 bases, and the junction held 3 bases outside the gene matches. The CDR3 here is CSARPTSAGELFF. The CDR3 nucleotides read TGCAGTGCTAGACCAACTAGCGCCGGGGAGCTGTTTTTT.

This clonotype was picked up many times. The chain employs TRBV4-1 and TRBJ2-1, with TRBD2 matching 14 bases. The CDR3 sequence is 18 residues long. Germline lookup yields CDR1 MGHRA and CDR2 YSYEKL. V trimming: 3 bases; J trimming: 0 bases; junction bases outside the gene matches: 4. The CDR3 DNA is TGCGCCAGCAGCCAGGGACTAGCGGGGGACCACTCCTACAATGAGCAGTTCTTC. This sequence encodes CASSQGLAGDHSYNEQFF.

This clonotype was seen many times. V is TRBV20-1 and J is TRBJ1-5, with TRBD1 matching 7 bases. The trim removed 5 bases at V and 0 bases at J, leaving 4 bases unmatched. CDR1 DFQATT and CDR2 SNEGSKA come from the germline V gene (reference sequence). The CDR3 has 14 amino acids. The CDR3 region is CSADTGVSNQPQHF. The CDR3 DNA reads TGCAGTGCTGATACAGGGGTTAGCAATCAGCCCCAGCATTTT.

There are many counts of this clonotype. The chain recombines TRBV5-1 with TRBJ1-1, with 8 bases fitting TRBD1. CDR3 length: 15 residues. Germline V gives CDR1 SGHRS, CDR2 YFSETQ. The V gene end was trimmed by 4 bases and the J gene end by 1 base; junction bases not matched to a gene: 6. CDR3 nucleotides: TGCGCCAGCAGCCAAAGGACAGGGCCGAACACTGAAGCTTTCTTT. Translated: CASSQRTGPNTEAFF.

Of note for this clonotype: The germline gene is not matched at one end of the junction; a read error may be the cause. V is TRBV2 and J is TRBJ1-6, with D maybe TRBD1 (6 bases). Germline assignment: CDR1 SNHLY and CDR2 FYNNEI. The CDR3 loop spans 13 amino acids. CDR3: CAWRQDYNSPLNF. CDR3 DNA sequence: TGTGCCTGGCGACAGGATTATAATTCACCCCTCAACTTT.

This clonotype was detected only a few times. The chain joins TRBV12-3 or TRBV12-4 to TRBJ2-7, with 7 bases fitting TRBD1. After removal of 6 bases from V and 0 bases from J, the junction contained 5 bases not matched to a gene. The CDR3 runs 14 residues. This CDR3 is CASRPQGYSYEQYF. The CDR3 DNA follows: TGTGCCAGCAGACCACAGGGGTACTCCTACGAGCAGTACTTC.

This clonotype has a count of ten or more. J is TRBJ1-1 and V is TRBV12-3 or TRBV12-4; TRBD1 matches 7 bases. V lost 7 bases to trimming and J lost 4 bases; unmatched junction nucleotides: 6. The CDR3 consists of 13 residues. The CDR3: CASTTGEGTEAFF. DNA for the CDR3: TGTGCCAGCACCACAGGGGAAGGCACTGAAGCTTTCTTT.

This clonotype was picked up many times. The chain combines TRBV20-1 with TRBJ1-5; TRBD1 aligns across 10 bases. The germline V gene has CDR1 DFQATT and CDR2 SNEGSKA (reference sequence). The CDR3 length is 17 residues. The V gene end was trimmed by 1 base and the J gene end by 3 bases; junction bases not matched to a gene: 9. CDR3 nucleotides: TGCAGTGCTAGAGTTGGGACAGGGGTCGGGTCCAATCAGCCCCAGCATTTT. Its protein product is CSARVGTGVGSNQPQHF.